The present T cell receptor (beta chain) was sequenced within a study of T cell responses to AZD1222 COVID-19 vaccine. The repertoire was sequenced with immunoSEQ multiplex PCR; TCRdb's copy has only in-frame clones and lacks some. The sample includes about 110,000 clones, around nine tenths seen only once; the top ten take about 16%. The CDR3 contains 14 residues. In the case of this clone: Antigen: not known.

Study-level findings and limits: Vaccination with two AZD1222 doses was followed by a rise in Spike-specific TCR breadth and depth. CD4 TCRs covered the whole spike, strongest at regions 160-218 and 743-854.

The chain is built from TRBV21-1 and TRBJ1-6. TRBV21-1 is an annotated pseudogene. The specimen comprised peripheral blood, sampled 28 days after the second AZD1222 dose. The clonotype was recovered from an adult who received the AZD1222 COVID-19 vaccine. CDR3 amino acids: CASSKVGTNSPLHF. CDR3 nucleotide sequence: TGTGCCAGCAGCAAAGTTGGTACGAATTCACCCCTCCACTTT.